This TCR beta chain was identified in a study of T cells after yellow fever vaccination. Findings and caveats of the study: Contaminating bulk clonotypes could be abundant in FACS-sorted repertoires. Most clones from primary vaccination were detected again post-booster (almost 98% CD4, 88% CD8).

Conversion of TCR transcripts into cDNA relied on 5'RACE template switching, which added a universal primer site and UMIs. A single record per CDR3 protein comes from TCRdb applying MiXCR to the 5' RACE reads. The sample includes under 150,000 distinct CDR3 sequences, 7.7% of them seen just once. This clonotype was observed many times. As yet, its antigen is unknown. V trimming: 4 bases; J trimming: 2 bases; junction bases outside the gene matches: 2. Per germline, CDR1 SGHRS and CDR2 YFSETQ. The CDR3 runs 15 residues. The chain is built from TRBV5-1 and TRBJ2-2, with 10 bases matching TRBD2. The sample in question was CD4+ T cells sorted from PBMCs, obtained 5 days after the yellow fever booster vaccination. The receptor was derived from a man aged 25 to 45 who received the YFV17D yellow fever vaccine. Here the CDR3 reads CASSTSGANTGELFF. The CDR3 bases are TGCGCCAGCAGCACTAGCGGGGCCAACACCGGGGAGCTGTTTTTT.